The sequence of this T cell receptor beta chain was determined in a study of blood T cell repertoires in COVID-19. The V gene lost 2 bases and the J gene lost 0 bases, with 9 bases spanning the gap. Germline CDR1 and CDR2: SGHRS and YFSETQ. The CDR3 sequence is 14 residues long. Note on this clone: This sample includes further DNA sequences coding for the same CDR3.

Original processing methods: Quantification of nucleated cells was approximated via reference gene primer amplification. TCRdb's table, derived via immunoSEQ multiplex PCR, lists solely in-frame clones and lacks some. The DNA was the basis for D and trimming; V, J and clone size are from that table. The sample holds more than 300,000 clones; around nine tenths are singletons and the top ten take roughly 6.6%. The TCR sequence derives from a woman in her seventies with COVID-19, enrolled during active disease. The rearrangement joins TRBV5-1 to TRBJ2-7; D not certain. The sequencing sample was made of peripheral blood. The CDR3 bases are TGCGCCAGCAGCTTAAGTGGTAGCTCCTACGAGCAGTACTTC. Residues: CASSLSGSSYEQYF.